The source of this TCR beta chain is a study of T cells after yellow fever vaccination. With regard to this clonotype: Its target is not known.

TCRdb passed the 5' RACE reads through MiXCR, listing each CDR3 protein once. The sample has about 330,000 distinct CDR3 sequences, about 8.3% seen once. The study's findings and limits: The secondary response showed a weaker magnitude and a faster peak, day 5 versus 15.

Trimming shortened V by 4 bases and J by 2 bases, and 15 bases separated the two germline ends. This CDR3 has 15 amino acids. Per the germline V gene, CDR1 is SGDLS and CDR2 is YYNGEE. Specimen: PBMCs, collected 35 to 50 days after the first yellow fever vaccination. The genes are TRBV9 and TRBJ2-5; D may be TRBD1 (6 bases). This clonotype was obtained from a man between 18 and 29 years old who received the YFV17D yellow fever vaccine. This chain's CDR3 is CASSLTGTAQETQYF. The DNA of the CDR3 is TGTGCCAGCAGCCTCACAGGGACCGCTCAAGAGACCCAGTACTTC.